The 32 T cell receptor beta chains below all came from one sample that was sequenced in a study of neurological immune-mediated disorders. The time point was: longitudinal time-point 3. TCRdb redid the calling of the 5' RACE reads with MiXCR, one entry per CDR3 protein. Of some 89,000 distinct CDR3 sequences in the sample, about 4% were seen once. The sample comprised PBMCs. These receptors were collected from a woman aged 55-69 years with multiple sclerosis.

This clonotype occurred many times. The chain has TRBV7-9 and TRBJ1-1; the D gene is possibly TRBD1 (5 bases). Trimming pared 3 bases from V and 0 bases from J, leaving 14 bases between. The CDR3 runs 16 residues. Germline lookup yields CDR1 SEHNR and CDR2 FQNEAQ (reference sequence). CDR3 bases: TGTGCCAGCAGCTTGCGACAGCAATTCTTGAACACTGAAGCTTTCTTT. Protein: CASSLRQQFLNTEAFF.

This clonotype was seen only a few times. A read error may account for a junction end that differs from germline. The J gene is TRBJ2-1, the V gene TRBV6-1; D is ambiguous. There are 11 residues in the CDR3. The germline gives CDR1 MNHNS, CDR2 SASEGT. CDR3 residues: CVSSELDEQFF. Written as DNA, the CDR3 is TGTGTCAGCAGTGAATTGGATGAGCAGTTCTTC.

As for this clonotype: At one end, the junction sequence differs from germline, possibly due to a read error. This chain links TRBV4-1 with TRBJ1-6; unclear D gene. Germline V gives CDR1 MGHRA, CDR2 YSYEKL. CDR3 length: 17 amino acids. The CDR3 DNA sequence: TGCGCCAGCAGCAAAGAGGTGACGAGCTCCTATAATTCACCCCTCCACTTT. Its translation: CASSKEVTSSYNSPLHF.

This clonotype was counted at least ten times. CDR3 sequence reads: CASSLSPYNSPLHF. Here the CDR3 DNA reads TGTGCCAGCAGCCTCTCTCCCTATAATTCACCCCTCCACTTT. The chain recombines TRBV6-6 with TRBJ1-6; D remains ambiguous. The length of the CDR3 is 14 residues. Trimming pared 6 bases from V and 2 bases from J, leaving 8 bases between. Per the germline V gene, CDR1 is MNHNY and CDR2 is SVGAGI (reference sequence).

This clonotype was seen at least ten times. This chain connects TRBV5-4 to TRBJ2-2; a possible D gene is TRBD2 (5 bases). The V end lost 0 bases, the J end lost 6 bases, and 9 bases lay between the germline ends. This CDR3 is 14 amino acids long. Germline CDR1 is SGHNT and CDR2 is YYREEE (reference sequence). For the CDR3, the DNA is TGTGCCAGCAGCTTGGCCGGGGATCCCGGGGAGCTGTTTTTT. Translation: CASSLAGDPGELFF.

The table lists this clonotype with many counts. The chain uses TRBV5-1 and TRBJ1-6, with unresolved D. Deletions cut 5 bases from V and 5 bases from J, with 8 bases between. CDR3 size: 13 residues. The germline V gene encodes CDR1 SGHRS and CDR2 YFSETQ. CDR3 coding DNA: TGCGCCAGCAGGGCAGGAGATAATTCACCCCTCCACTTT. It encodes CASRAGDNSPLHF.

This clonotype showed up many times. The V gene is TRBV5-1, the J gene TRBJ1-5; unclear D gene. In germline, CDR1 is SGHRS, CDR2 YFSETQ. The CDR3 spans 13 residues. The V end lost 2 bases, the J end lost 5 bases, and 8 bases lay between the germline ends. This CDR3 reads CASSLGTDQPQHF. CDR3 DNA: TGCGCCAGCAGCTTAGGAACCGATCAGCCCCAGCATTTT.

At least ten counts were recorded for this clonotype. The rearrangement links TRBV3-1 to TRBJ2-4; TRBD1 aligns across 8 bases. The CDR3 consists of 14 residues. V shed 3 bases and J 5 bases; nucleotides not matched to a gene: 3. Germline lookup yields CDR1 LGHDT and CDR2 YNNKEL (reference sequence). The CDR3 is CASSQTGVENIQYF. The CDR3 DNA reads as TGTGCCAGCAGCCAGACAGGGGTTGAAAACATTCAGTACTTC.

This chain connects TRBV12-3 or TRBV12-4 to TRBJ1-4; D not certain. With 2 bases removed from V and 3 bases from J, the gap between germline ends came to 10 bases. The CDR3 spans 15 residues. CDR3 DNA: TGTGCCAGCAGTTTATCGGGGAGCCCTAATGAAAAACTGTTTTTT. This codes for CASSLSGSPNEKLFF.

Many counts were recorded for this clonotype. The chain combines TRBV5-1 with TRBJ1-3; D is undetermined. This CDR3 contains 14 residues. Germline loops: CDR1 SGHRS, CDR2 YFSETQ. Trimming removed 0 bases from V and 2 bases from J, with 6 bases in between. The CDR3 coding sequence is TGCGCCAGCAGCTTGGGTGTTACTGGAAACACCATATATTTT. Translating gives CASSLGVTGNTIYF.

V and J are TRBV20-1 and TRBJ2-1, with D possibly matching TRBD1 (6 bases). Germline V gives CDR1 DFQATT, CDR2 SNEGSKA (reference sequence). V lost 5 bases, J lost 15 bases, and 26 bases lay in between. The CDR3 is made up of 14 amino acids. The CDR3 DNA reads TGCAGTGCTCCCCCGGGACAAGGGACCCCCTTTCCGTTCTTC. Its translation: CSAPPGQGTPFPFF.

This clonotype has a count of ten or more. J is TRBJ2-3 and V is TRBV12-3 or TRBV12-4, with D unresolved. The CDR3 sequence is 13 residues long. Trimming shortened V by 4 bases and J by 0 bases, and 5 bases separated the two germline ends. The CDR3: CASSSPSTDTQYF. CDR3 in DNA: TGTGCCAGCAGTTCTCCCAGCACAGATACGCAGTATTTT.

The chain is built from TRBV4-1 and TRBJ2-7, with D uncertain. The length of the CDR3 is 13 residues. V was cut by 8 bases and J by 2 bases, with 13 bases left in between. Per the germline V gene, CDR1 is MGHRA and CDR2 is YSYEKL. The CDR3 loop is CASQERPPYEQYF. The CDR3, as DNA: TGCGCCAGCCAAGAGCGACCACCCTACGAGCAGTACTTC.

In its sample, this clonotype was seen many times. The J gene is TRBJ1-3, the V gene TRBV11-2; D is ambiguous. CDR1 and CDR2 (germline): SGHAT, FQNNGV. V was shortened by 0 bases and J by 4 bases, with 10 bases between the two germline ends. CDR3 length: 15 residues. The CDR3 is CASSLDHGVGNTIYF. CDR3 coding DNA: TGTGCCAGCAGCTTAGACCACGGCGTGGGAAACACCATATATTTT.

The chain carries TRBV5-1 and TRBJ1-1; 11 nucleotides align to TRBD1. The V gene end was trimmed by 3 bases and the J gene end by 5 bases; junction bases not matched to a gene: 3. The CDR3 contains 14 residues. Germline lookup yields CDR1 SGHRS and CDR2 YFSETQ. DNA of the CDR3: TGCGCCAGCAGCTCCGGGACAGGGGGGACTGAAGCTTTCTTT. Protein sequence: CASSSGTGGTEAFF.

The table lists this clonotype with many counts. The chain is built from TRBV27 and TRBJ2-1; no reliable D call. The germline V gene encodes CDR1 MNHEY and CDR2 SMNVEV (reference sequence). CDR3 size: 17 residues. Trimming took off 0 bases at V and 5 bases at J, with 17 bases between the two ends. The CDR3 sequence: CASSLSRPRARDNEQFF. CDR3 coding DNA: TGTGCCAGCAGTTTATCCCGCCCACGGGCCCGGGACAATGAGCAGTTCTTC.

The table lists this clonotype with many counts. The chain links TRBV9 to TRBJ2-1; 8 bases are a match to TRBD2. Losses at the gene ends were 2 bases for V and 4 bases for J; bases not matched to a gene: 5. This CDR3 is 15 amino acids long. Germline CDR1 reads SGDLS; CDR2 reads YYNGEE. CDR3 sequence (DNA): TGTGCCAGCAGCGTTGATAGCGGGGTTTACAATGAGCAGTTCTTC. This sequence encodes CASSVDSGVYNEQFF.

This clonotype was seen at least ten times. The chain joins TRBV10-3 to TRBJ1-1, with D perhaps TRBD1 (6 bases). Germline values: CDR1 ENHRY, CDR2 SYGVKD. V was pared by 4 bases and J by 1 base, with 16 bases between. The CDR3 has 16 residues. CDR3 in DNA: TGTGCCATCAGTGGGGGGGGCTTTTTGGGGAACACTGAAGCTTTCTTT. Protein product: CAISGGGFLGNTEAFF.

This clonotype has a count of ten or more. The chain combines TRBV28 with TRBJ2-7; TRBD1 agrees at 7 bases. There are 13 residues in the CDR3. Looked up from germline, CDR1 is MDHEN and CDR2 is SYDVKM. V was clipped by 7 bases and J by 3 bases; unmatched bases: 6. CDR3 bases: TGTGCCAGCACTACAGGGGTGGTCTACGAGCAGTACTTC. Translated, it gives CASTTGVVYEQYF.

J is TRBJ2-5 and V is TRBV2; the match to TRBD2 covers 7 bases. CDR3 length: 15 residues. Germline V CDR1 and CDR2: SNHLY, FYNNEI. The ends lost 6 bases at V and 1 base at J; junction bases unmatched: 8. The CDR3, as DNA: TGTGCCAGCAGACTAGCGAAGGCCCTCCAAGAGACCCAGTACTTC. Translation gives CASRLAKALQETQYF. The entire variable domain, with the rest obtained from reference TRBV2 and TRBJ2-5, is as follows: EPEVTQTPSHQVTQMGQEVILRCVPISNHLYFYWYRQILGQKVEFLVSFYNNEISEKSEIFDDQFSVERPDGSNFTLKIRSTKLEDSAMYFCASRLAKALQETQYFGPGTRLLVL.

This clonotype was recorded many times. The J gene is TRBJ2-6, the V gene TRBV27; tentatively, D is TRBD2 (7 bases). The CDR3 covers 17 residues. Germline CDR1 is MNHEY and CDR2 is SMNVEV (reference sequence). The germline V and J ends were trimmed by 3 bases and 0 bases, with 12 bases remaining between them. The CDR3 protein is CASSFGGAPSGANVLTF. The DNA of the CDR3 is TGTGCCAGCAGTTTTGGGGGGGCCCCCTCTGGGGCCAACGTCCTGACTTTC.

Many counts were recorded for this clonotype. The chain is built from TRBV27 and TRBJ1-6, with 8 bases aligning to TRBD1. The germline gives CDR1 MNHEY, CDR2 SMNVEV (reference sequence). This CDR3 comprises 14 residues. V shed 6 bases and J 7 bases; nucleotides not matched to a gene: 5. The CDR3 sequence is CASRVRGRNSPLHF. The CDR3 nucleotides are TGTGCCAGCAGGGTCAGGGGGCGAAATTCACCCCTCCACTTT.

The chain couples TRBV5-1 to TRBJ2-1, with a weak D call TRBD2 (5 bases). Germline values: CDR1 SGHRS, CDR2 YFSETQ. V lost 1 base to trimming and J lost 8 bases, with 10 bases between them. This CDR3 is built from 13 residues. CDR3 coding DNA: TGCGCCAGCAGCTTGATCGGGATCGATGAGCAGTTCTTC. This codes for CASSLIGIDEQFF.

This clonotype showed up many times. The chain is built from TRBV10-3 and TRBJ2-1; possible D gene TRBD1, 6 bases. This CDR3 region has 18 residues. V was clipped by 0 bases and J by 2 bases, with 17 bases between them. The germline V gene has CDR1 ENHRY and CDR2 SYGVKD. CDR3 region: CAISESFRQAGPYNEQFF. The CDR3 DNA is TGTGCCATCAGTGAGTCCTTCCGACAGGCTGGCCCCTACAATGAGCAGTTCTTC.

This clonotype was detected many times. The chain combines TRBV18 with TRBJ2-7; no reliable D call. The CDR3 consists of 14 residues. Per germline, CDR1 KGHSH and CDR2 LQKENI. Between the trimmed V and J ends, which lost 0 bases and 7 bases, there was a span of 13 bases. The CDR3 region has the DNA TGTGCCAGCTCACCACCGGGCCCCTCGAGGGAGCAGTACTTC. It translates to CASSPPGPSREQYF.

This clonotype showed up many times. This chain connects TRBV3-1 to TRBJ2-5; 11 bases are a match to TRBD2. This CDR3 has 15 amino acids. After removal of 2 bases from V and 2 bases from J, the junction contained 1 base not matched to a gene. CDR1 LGHDT and CDR2 YNNKEL come from the germline V gene (reference sequence). DNA of the CDR3: TGTGCCAGCAGCCAACGACTAGCGGGGCAAGAGACCCAGTACTTC. Amino acids: CASSQRLAGQETQYF.

This clonotype was recorded at least ten times. The rearrangement joins TRBV27 to TRBJ2-1; 12 bases are a match to TRBD2. Germline CDR1 reads MNHEY; CDR2 reads SMNVEV (reference sequence). V was pared by 1 base and J by 8 bases, with 9 bases of the junction left unmatched. This CDR3 region has 17 residues. CDR3 sequence: CASSLLDLAGGPDEQFF. CDR3 DNA sequence: TGTGCCAGCAGTTTATTGGATCTAGCGGGGGGGCCAGATGAGCAGTTCTTC.

This clonotype occurred many times. The genes are TRBV20-1 and TRBJ2-1; TRBD2 agrees at 7 bases. This CDR3 is built from 14 residues. Germline lookup yields CDR1 DFQATT and CDR2 SNEGSKA (reference sequence). CDR3 amino acids: CSGRRGVSYNEQFF. The CDR3 DNA reads as TGCAGCGGGAGACGGGGGGTATCCTACAATGAGCAGTTCTTC.

The sample holds a few counts of this clonotype. J is TRBJ2-2 and V is TRBV4-2, with 7 bases fitting TRBD2. Germline values: CDR1 LGHNA, CDR2 YNFKEQ. This CDR3 is built from 17 residues. The J segment lost 1 base and the V segment lost 3 bases, leaving 8 bases of the junction unmatched. The DNA of the CDR3 is TGTGCCAGCAGCCATCCCGGGGGGAGGGAGAACACCGGGGAGCTGTTTTTT. It encodes CASSHPGGRENTGELFF.

This clonotype was detected many times. This chain connects TRBV12-3 or TRBV12-4 to TRBJ2-1; D gene ambiguous. This CDR3 comprises 15 residues. Trimming removed 4 bases from V and 1 base from J, with 11 bases in between. As DNA, the CDR3 is TGTGCCAGCAGTTCGGAGTCGAAATCCTACAATGAGCAGTTCTTC. Protein sequence: CASSSESKSYNEQFF.

This clonotype was counted many times. The chain carries TRBV29-1 and TRBJ1-2, with D hard to call. Looked up from germline, CDR1 is SQVTM and CDR2 is ANQGSEA. V was trimmed by 7 bases and J by 6 bases, leaving 6 bases between them. The length of the CDR3 is 9 residues. This chain's CDR3 is CSAPHGYTF. In DNA, the CDR3 is TGCAGCGCCCCGCATGGCTACACCTTC.

This clonotype was observed many times. This chain uses TRBV5-1 with TRBJ1-1; weak D call: TRBD1 (5 bases). The CDR3 has 14 amino acids. The V end lost 5 bases, the J end lost 1 base, and 12 bases lay between the germline ends. CDR1 and CDR2 from the germline V gene are SGHRS and YFSETQ. The CDR3, as DNA: TGCGCCAGCAGAGTGCAGGGTTCGAACACTGAAGCTTTCTTT. This gives the protein CASRVQGSNTEAFF.